This TCR beta chain was documented in a study of OX40 agonist ivuxolimab in advanced cancers. This clone was detected only a few times. Antigen unknown. Germline trimming cut 1 base from V and 7 bases from J; bases unmatched to any gene: 2. CDR1 and CDR2 (germline): SGHTA, FQGTGA. This CDR3 has 15 residues. Whole-study results and caveats: Relative to CD4+ cells, CD8+ T cells on average had more expanded clones.

This table comes from immunoSEQ multiplex PCR, and its TCRdb copy is limited to in-frame clones, with some not included. The sample consists of approximately 18,000 clones, 80% to 90% of them appearing once. This chain joins TRBV7-3 and TRBJ1-6; 9 nucleotides match TRBD1. The specimen was CD4+ or CD8+ T cells sorted from blood, collected in a trial of the OX40 agonist ivuxolimab. The TCR sequence derives from an adult with an advanced solid tumor such as melanoma, head and neck, liver or kidney cancer. CDR3 DNA sequence: TGTGCCAGCAGCTTAATGGGACAGGGAAATTCACCCCTCCACTTT. Translating gives CASSLMGQGNSPLHF.